These 9 T cell receptor beta chains came from one sample sequenced in a study of response to subunit inactivated influenza vaccine. In TCRdb, the RT-PCR reads were re-called with MiXCR into one record per CDR3 protein. The table lists about 570,000 distinct CDR3 sequences, 10% to 12% of them singletons. These data also formed part of another study, on T cells expressing NK-cell markers. As reported in that work: As the method of synthesis, 5'RACE template switching with UMIs yielded TCR beta cDNA.

The specimen was PBMCs from blood, collected on the day of vaccination. The receptors were gathered from a man aged 50-59 years who received an inactivated influenza vaccine.

This clonotype was seen at least ten times. V gene TRBV21-1 combines with J gene TRBJ2-7. TRBV21-1 is described as a pseudogene. The length of the CDR3 is 11 residues. CDR3 sequence reads: CASGKGSEQYF. The CDR3 DNA is TGTGCCAGCGGCAAAGGGAGCGAGCAGTACTTC.

Ten or more counts support this clonotype. The genes are TRBV12-3 or TRBV12-4 and TRBJ1-1; TRBD1 might be the D (5 bases). CDR3 size: 15 residues. The V end lost 0 bases, the J end lost 4 bases, and 12 bases lay between the germline ends. The CDR3 DNA reads TGTGCCAGCAGTTTAGCTACAGGAGATATCACTGAAGCTTTCTTT. It is translated as CASSLATGDITEAFF.

The chain has TRBV12-3 or TRBV12-4 and TRBJ2-7, with a weak D call TRBD1 (6 bases). Trimming removed 4 bases at V and 2 bases at J, with 12 bases between. The CDR3 loop spans 14 amino acids. Here the CDR3 DNA reads TGTGCCAGCAGTTCGATAGGGGGACCCTACGAGCAGTACTTC. Its translation: CASSSIGGPYEQYF.

This clonotype was picked up a small number of times. The chain couples TRBV5-1 to TRBJ2-1, with 7 bases fitting TRBD2. CDR3 length: 14 residues. After removal of 7 bases from V and 2 bases from J, the junction contained 6 bases not matched to a gene. Looked up from germline, CDR1 is SGHRS and CDR2 is YFSETQ. The CDR3 is CASSTSPPYNEQFF. CDR3 in DNA: TGCGCCAGCTCGACTAGCCCCCCCTACAATGAGCAGTTCTTC.

This clonotype was counted only a few times. The J gene is TRBJ1-2, the V gene TRBV12-3 or TRBV12-4, with 9 bases lining up with TRBD1. Trimming at V came to 8 bases and at J to 4 bases, leaving 5 bases not matched to a gene. This CDR3 is 13 amino acids long. CDR3 sequence reads: CASGLGQGYGYTF. Written as DNA, the CDR3 is TGTGCCAGCGGCCTGGGACAGGGCTATGGCTACACCTTC.

The chain uses TRBV10-3 and TRBJ2-3, with no clear D. CDR1 is ENHRY and CDR2 is SYGVKD in the germline V gene. This CDR3 has 13 amino acids. Trimming took 4 bases from V and 4 from J, leaving 9 bases between them. The CDR3 sequence is CAISGFKADTQYF. The CDR3 DNA follows: TGTGCCATCAGTGGCTTCAAGGCAGATACGCAGTATTTT.

This clonotype was seen more than once but under ten times. The V gene is TRBV19, the J gene TRBJ2-5; 14 bases agree with TRBD2. This CDR3 has 17 residues. The J segment lost 4 bases and the V segment lost 7 bases, leaving 11 bases of the junction unmatched. CDR1 and CDR2 from the germline V gene are LNHDA and SQIVND (reference sequence). The CDR3 protein is CASNQPGLAGDVETQYF. The DNA of the CDR3 is TGTGCCAGTAATCAACCGGGACTAGCGGGAGACGTAGAGACCCAGTACTTC. The full variable domain, with the rest looked up from reference TRBV19 and TRBJ2-5, is DGGITQSPKYLFRKEGQNVTLSCEQNLNHDAMYWYRQDPGQGLRLIYYSQIVNDFQKGDIAEGYSVSREKKESFPLTVTSAQKNPTAFYLCASNQPGLAGDVETQYFGPGTRLLVL.

The gene calls are TRBV6-2 or TRBV6-3 and TRBJ2-7; no clear D gene. CDR3 length: 14 residues. The germline V gene encodes CDR1 MNHEY and CDR2 SVGEGT. V lost 4 bases and J 0 bases, leaving 10 bases between the germline ends. The CDR3 DNA sequence: TGTGCCAGCAGTTTGACACTGAGCTCCTACGAGCAGTACTTC. It codes for CASSLTLSSYEQYF.

This clonotype appeared a few times. J is TRBJ2-2 and V is TRBV28, with TRBD2 identical over 8 bases. V shed 5 bases, J shed 5 bases, and the junction held 16 bases outside the gene matches. The CDR3 runs 18 residues. Germline V gene data show CDR1 as MDHEN and CDR2 as SYDVKM. In DNA, the CDR3 is TGTGCCAGCAGTAGTTTCCCCTCCGGGACTAGATCTACCGGGGAGCTGTTTTTT. This encodes CASSSFPSGTRSTGELFF.